This TCR beta chain was profiled in a study of siplizumab effects on memory and regulatory T cells. Overall study results and limits: Siplizumab significantly decreased alloreactive sequences from unstimulated CD4+ memory cells.

The germline V gene has CDR1 SGHAT and CDR2 FQNNGV. The CDR3 is 17 residues long. Unmatched junction bases numbered 9, after V lost 5 bases and J lost 7 bases. Produced via immunoSEQ multiplex PCR; TCRdb's table is partial and in-frame only. Altogether approximately 75,000 clones are present, roughly 93% being singletons, with the ten largest covering less than 5.5%. In the case of this clone: The antigen remains undetermined.

The chain recombines TRBV11-2 with TRBJ2-2, with 14 bases that match TRBD2. The sequence was collected from a human donor in good health. Input material: CD8+ T cells sorted from blood. The CDR3, as DNA: TGTGCCAGCAGCCCGATGACTAGCGGGGGGGCCTACGGGGAGCTGTTTTTT. Its translation is CASSPMTSGGAYGELFF.